Listed below are T cell receptor beta chains from one sample, sequenced in a study of blood T cell repertoires in COVID-19. Clones were read by immunoSEQ multiplex PCR, and TCRdb kept only the in-frame ones, dropping some. The sample contains approximately 450,000 clones, 87% of which appear only once. Sequencing used PBMCs or T cells enriched from blood (not recorded which). Receptor source: a woman aged 18 to 35 with acute COVID-19. The CDR3 runs from the conserved cysteine through the conserved F or W. Fields, in order: clone size, J gene, D gene, V gene, CDR3 DNA, CDR3 protein. The D gene is left open where the match is weak. The size field is filled for only some rows; it gives once, few, many or a size class.

abundance: NA
j_gene: TRBJ2-1
d_gene: TRBD2
v_gene: TRBV9
CDR3nt: TGTGCCAGCAGCGTGGATAGCGGGGGGGCTTACAATGAGCAGTTCTTC
CDR3aa: CASSVDSGGAYNEQFF

abundance: NA
j_gene: TRBJ2-2
d_gene: TRBD1
v_gene: TRBV27
CDR3nt: TGTGCCAGCAGTTTTTCGGTTACAGGGGCCGGGGAGCTGTTTTTT
CDR3aa: CASSFSVTGAGELFF

abundance: once
j_gene: TRBJ2-7
d_gene: NA
v_gene: TRBV10-3
CDR3nt: TGTGCCATCAGTGAGTTGGTAGCGGCTACCTACGAGCAGTACTTC
CDR3aa: CAISELVAATYEQYF

abundance: NA
j_gene: TRBJ2-7
d_gene: NA
v_gene: TRBV11-2
CDR3nt: TGTGCCTGTTCCCCACAGGGCCTCTACGAGCAGTACTTC
CDR3aa: CACSPQGLYEQYF

abundance: NA
j_gene: TRBJ2-1
d_gene: TRBD1
v_gene: TRBV5-4
CDR3nt: TGTGCCAGCAGCAACCGGACAGGGGTTCTCTACAATGAGCAGTTCTTC
CDR3aa: CASSNRTGVLYNEQFF

abundance: NA
j_gene: TRBJ1-3
d_gene: TRBD1
v_gene: TRBV2
CDR3nt: TGTGCCAGCAGTCCGGACAGGGTCGGAAACACCATATATTTT
CDR3aa: CASSPDRVGNTIYF

abundance: NA
j_gene: TRBJ1-5
d_gene: NA
v_gene: TRBV12-5
CDR3nt: TGTGCTAGTGGTTTGGTACCAGGGCATCAGCCCCAGCATTTT
CDR3aa: CASGLVPGHQPQHF

abundance: once
j_gene: TRBJ1-2
d_gene: NA
v_gene: TRBV18
CDR3nt: TGTGCCAGCTCACCAGCAGGGGACTATGGCTACACCTTC
CDR3aa: CASSPAGDYGYTF

abundance: NA
j_gene: TRBJ2-7
d_gene: TRBD1
v_gene: TRBV2
CDR3nt: TGTGCCAGCAGAACCGGACAGGCCCGTTCCTACGAGCAGTACTTC
CDR3aa: CASRTGQARSYEQYF

abundance: NA
j_gene: TRBJ1-4
d_gene: TRBD1
v_gene: TRBV18
CDR3nt: TGTGCCAGCTCAGCCGGGACAGACGGAGAAAAACTGTTTTTT
CDR3aa: CASSAGTDGEKLFF

abundance: once
j_gene: TRBJ2-7
d_gene: TRBD1
v_gene: TRBV28
CDR3nt: TGTGCCAGCAGTTTAGAGGGACAGGGGTCCGAGCAGTACTTC
CDR3aa: CASSLEGQGSEQYF

abundance: NA
j_gene: TRBJ1-2
d_gene: NA
v_gene: TRBV18
CDR3nt: TGTGCCAGCTCACCAGGGCTCCTCTTCCCTGGCTACACCTTC
CDR3aa: CASSPGLLFPGYTF

abundance: NA
j_gene: TRBJ1-3
d_gene: TRBD1
v_gene: TRBV28
CDR3nt: TGTGCCAGCAGCGTTACAGGGGCTGGAAACACCATATATTTT
CDR3aa: CASSVTGAGNTIYF

abundance: NA
j_gene: TRBJ2-2
d_gene: NA
v_gene: TRBV4-1
CDR3nt: TGCGCCAGCAGCCAAGAACGCGGGACCGGGGAGCTGTTTTTT
CDR3aa: CASSQERGTGELFF

abundance: NA
j_gene: TRBJ1-1
d_gene: TRBD1
v_gene: TRBV14
CDR3nt: TGTGCCAGCAGCCAAGATCTCGGACAGGCAGAGGTTGAAGCTTTCTTT
CDR3aa: CASSQDLGQAEVEAFF

abundance: once
j_gene: TRBJ2-2
d_gene: TRBD1
v_gene: TRBV28
CDR3nt: TGTGCCAGCAGGGGGACAGTCGGGGAGCTGTTTTTT
CDR3aa: CASRGTVGELFF

abundance: NA
j_gene: TRBJ2-7
d_gene: TRBD2
v_gene: TRBV27
CDR3nt: TGTGCCAGCAGTCCTCTCGCGGTAGCGGGAGTTGTCGAGCAGTACTTC
CDR3aa: CASSPLAVAGVVEQYF

abundance: NA
j_gene: TRBJ2-1
d_gene: TRBD2
v_gene: TRBV29-1
CDR3nt: TGCAGCGTGCGACTAGCGGACAATGAGCAGTTCTTC
CDR3aa: CSVRLADNEQFF

abundance: NA
j_gene: TRBJ2-1
d_gene: NA
v_gene: TRBV20-1
CDR3nt: TGCAGTGCTGACTATTACAATGAGCAGTTCTTC
CDR3aa: CSADYYNEQFF

abundance: NA
j_gene: TRBJ1-5
d_gene: NA
v_gene: TRBV14
CDR3nt: TGTGCCACAGACCACGAGGAGTATAGCAATCAGCCCCAGCATTTT
CDR3aa: CATDHEEYSNQPQHF

abundance: few
j_gene: TRBJ2-7
d_gene: NA
v_gene: TRBV28
CDR3nt: TGTGCCAGCACCCCGGGGGACTACGAGCAGTACTTC
CDR3aa: CASTPGDYEQYF

abundance: NA
j_gene: TRBJ2-2
d_gene: NA
v_gene: TRBV10-3
CDR3nt: TGTGCCATCAGTCCCGGGACTGCGAACACCGGGGAGCTGTTTTTT
CDR3aa: CAISPGTANTGELFF

abundance: NA
j_gene: TRBJ1-1
d_gene: NA
v_gene: TRBV7-8
CDR3nt: TGTGCCAGCAGCACCCGCACGGGCACTGAAGCTTTCTTT
CDR3aa: CASSTRTGTEAFF

abundance: NA
j_gene: TRBJ1-2
d_gene: NA
v_gene: TRBV6-5
CDR3nt: TGTGCCAGCAGTTCCAGGAACTCTGGCTACACCTTC
CDR3aa: CASSSRNSGYTF

abundance: NA
j_gene: TRBJ2-7
d_gene: NA
v_gene: TRBV20-1
CDR3nt: TGCAGTGCCCAGGGGTTCCACGAGCAGTACTTC
CDR3aa: CSAQGFHEQYF

abundance: NA
j_gene: TRBJ1-4
d_gene: NA
v_gene: TRBV10-3
CDR3nt: TGTGCCATCAGTGAAACTCCCGAGATTGAAAAACTGTTTTTT
CDR3aa: CAISETPEIEKLFF

abundance: NA
j_gene: TRBJ1-3
d_gene: NA
v_gene: TRBV4-1
CDR3nt: TGCGCCAGCAGCCATTCCAGGGAAAAAGACTTCTCTGGAAACACCATATATTTT
CDR3aa: CASSHSREKDFSGNTIYF

abundance: NA
j_gene: TRBJ2-7
d_gene: TRBD1
v_gene: TRBV11-1
CDR3nt: TGTGCCAGCAGCGACCGGGACAGTAATTACTACGAGCAGTACTTC
CDR3aa: CASSDRDSNYYEQYF

abundance: NA
j_gene: TRBJ1-4
d_gene: NA
v_gene: TRBV6-5
CDR3nt: TGTGCCAGCATCCTCCTCGGACAGTGTGAAAAACTGTTTTTT
CDR3aa: CASILLGQCEKLFF

abundance: NA
j_gene: TRBJ1-4
d_gene: NA
v_gene: TRBV2
CDR3nt: TGTGCCAGCAGTGAAGCCTATGAAAAACTGTTTTTT
CDR3aa: CASSEAYEKLFF

abundance: NA
j_gene: TRBJ2-3
d_gene: TRBD2
v_gene: TRBV6-2/TRBV6-3
CDR3nt: TGTGCCAGCAGCCCTCTCAGGCTAGCGGGGGGCCTCACAGATACGCAGTATTTT
CDR3aa: CASSPLRLAGGLTDTQYF

abundance: once
j_gene: TRBJ1-4
d_gene: TRBD1
v_gene: TRBV19
CDR3nt: TGTGCCAGTAGTCGAACAGGGGTTCGATCCGAAAAACTGTTTTTT
CDR3aa: CASSRTGVRSEKLFF

abundance: few
j_gene: TRBJ1-1
d_gene: NA
v_gene: TRBV10-1
CDR3nt: TGCGCCAGCAGTGAGTCTTCAGGCCGCACTGAAGCTTTCTTT
CDR3aa: CASSESSGRTEAFF

abundance: few
j_gene: TRBJ1-1
d_gene: NA
v_gene: TRBV2
CDR3nt: TGTGCCAGCAGTGAGTTATTCACTGAAGCTTTCTTT
CDR3aa: CASSELFTEAFF

abundance: NA
j_gene: TRBJ2-1
d_gene: TRBD2
v_gene: TRBV14
CDR3nt: TGTGCCAGCAACAAACTAGCGGGGAGCTATGAGCAGTTCTTC
CDR3aa: CASNKLAGSYEQFF

abundance: NA
j_gene: TRBJ1-4
d_gene: NA
v_gene: TRBV6-4
CDR3nt: TGTGCCAGCAGTGACTCTGGGCTTACTAATGAAAAACTGTTTTTT
CDR3aa: CASSDSGLTNEKLFF

abundance: once
j_gene: TRBJ2-2
d_gene: NA
v_gene: TRBV7-3
CDR3nt: TGTGCCAGCAGCTTCGGAGGGGAAAACACCGGGGAGCTGTTTTTT
CDR3aa: CASSFGGENTGELFF

abundance: once
j_gene: TRBJ2-3
d_gene: NA
v_gene: TRBV9
CDR3nt: TGTGCCAGCAGCCCCCCGGCAGGGCAAGATACGCAGTATTTT
CDR3aa: CASSPPAGQDTQYF

abundance: once
j_gene: TRBJ1-1
d_gene: TRBD1
v_gene: TRBV11-2
CDR3nt: TGTGCCAGCAGCAAACGGACAGGGGCTGAAGCTTTCTTT
CDR3aa: CASSKRTGAEAFF